The next 28 T cell receptor beta chains were all read from a single sample in a study of CD8+ T cells in alopecia areata. RNA extraction and reverse transcription yielded cDNA as sequencing template. TCRdb's table, derived via immunoSEQ multiplex PCR, lists solely in-frame clones and lacks some. This sample has more than 95,000 clones, with approximately 60% found just once. Source material: CD4+ T cells sorted from blood. The receptor set was obtained from a human donor in good health.

This clone was seen only a few times. The chain combines TRBV13 with TRBJ1-1, with 7 bases lining up with TRBD1. V was pared by 5 bases and J by 1 base, with 16 bases of the junction left unmatched. The CDR3 spans 18 residues. CDR1 is PRHDT, CDR2 FYEKMQ, per germline (reference sequence). In DNA form, the CDR3 reads TGTGCCAGCAGCCCCGGGCCCCCAACCGGGACAGCGAACACTGAAGCTTTCTTT. This sequence encodes CASSPGPPTGTANTEAFF.

The chain has TRBV30 and TRBJ2-5, with D hard to call. The germline V gene encodes CDR1 GTSNPN and CDR2 SVGIG (reference sequence). V lost 1 base, J lost 7 bases, and 13 bases lay in between. CDR3 length: 13 amino acids. This chain's CDR3 is CAWSGSALGTQYF. The CDR3, as DNA: TGTGCCTGGAGTGGCTCGGCATTAGGGACCCAGTACTTC.

This clone was observed a handful of times. The V and J genes are TRBV19 and TRBJ1-4; TRBD1 might be the D (5 bases). Per the germline V gene, CDR1 is LNHDA and CDR2 is SQIVND (reference sequence). Trimming took 11 bases from V and 8 from J, leaving 18 bases between them. This CDR3 spans 13 amino acids. The CDR3 nucleotides are TGTGCCCGTTCGTGGGAGAGGGGCGAAAAACTGTTTTTT. Its translation is CARSWERGEKLFF.

The chain couples TRBV18 to TRBJ2-5, with TRBD2 matching 8 bases. Per the germline V gene, CDR1 is KGHSH and CDR2 is LQKENI. The J segment lost 1 base and the V segment lost 0 bases, leaving 1 base of the junction unmatched. This CDR3 is 15 amino acids long. CDR3 DNA: TGTGCCAGCTCACCACCGGGACTAGTCCAAGAGACCCAGTACTTC. It encodes CASSPPGLVQETQYF.

This clone was counted between two and nine times. This chain connects TRBV29-1 to TRBJ1-2; D is unclear. The germline CDR1 and CDR2 sequences are SQVTM and ANQGSEA. Trimming pared 4 bases from V and 1 base from J, leaving 7 bases between. The CDR3 spans 12 residues. The CDR3 DNA sequence: TGCAGCGTTGGTGAGCATAACTATGGCTACACCTTC. Amino acids: CSVGEHNYGYTF.

This rearrangement joins TRBV5-1 to TRBJ2-5; the D is unclear. The CDR3 totals 14 residues. Germline CDR1 is SGHRS and CDR2 is YFSETQ. V was clipped by 0 bases and J by 5 bases, with 11 bases between them. For the CDR3, the DNA is TGCGCCAGCAGCTTGGACAGAGCTACCGAGACCCAGTACTTC. Translated, it gives CASSLDRATETQYF.

CDR3 bases: TGCAGCGTTGAGAAGGAGTCGGCAGATACGCAGTATTTT. This gives the protein CSVEKESADTQYF. The rearrangement uses TRBV29-1 and TRBJ2-3; no firm D call. This CDR3 is 13 amino acids long. V lost 3 bases, J lost 4 bases, and 11 bases lay in between. Germline CDR1 and CDR2: SQVTM and ANQGSEA.

The CDR3 spells CASSTGFGTDTQYF. CDR3 nucleotide sequence: TGTGCCAGCAGTACAGGGTTTGGCACAGATACGCAGTATTTT. The rearrangement uses TRBV2 and TRBJ2-3; the D gene is possibly TRBD1 (6 bases). Germline V gene sequence: CDR1 SNHLY, CDR2 FYNNEI. This CDR3 has 14 residues. Trimming took off 5 bases at V and 1 base at J, with 10 bases between the two ends.

This clone was counted a few times. This rearrangement joins TRBV27 to TRBJ2-7; 8 nucleotides align to TRBD1. This CDR3 region has 15 residues. Per germline, CDR1 MNHEY and CDR2 SMNVEV (reference sequence). The J segment lost 2 bases and the V segment lost 6 bases, leaving 9 bases of the junction unmatched. The CDR3 region has the DNA TGTGCCAGCAGCCCAGACGAGACAGGGGCCTACGAGCAGTACTTC. It codes for CASSPDETGAYEQYF.

This clone showed up just a few times. The chain joins TRBV11-1 to TRBJ1-2, with D possibly matching TRBD1 (5 bases). Germline V lookup: CDR1 SGHAT, CDR2 FQDESV (reference sequence). The CDR3 spans 14 residues. V was cut by 4 bases and J by 6 bases, with 15 bases left in between. The CDR3: CASSSTGAGDGYTF. Here the CDR3 DNA reads TGTGCCAGCAGCTCGACCGGGGCCGGGGATGGCTACACCTTC.

This chain joins TRBV9 and TRBJ2-3; 9 positions match TRBD1. The CDR3 length is 15 residues. The ends lost 4 bases at V and 3 bases at J; junction bases unmatched: 6. In germline, CDR1 is SGDLS, CDR2 YYNGEE. The CDR3 sequence is CASSTGTGKTDTQYF. In nucleotides, the CDR3 is TGTGCCAGCAGCACCGGGACAGGGAAGACAGATACGCAGTATTTT.

The rearrangement links TRBV15 to TRBJ2-3, with TRBD1 matching 8 bases. There are 14 residues in the CDR3. Germline CDR1 LNHNV, CDR2 YYDKDF (reference sequence). V was pared by 3 bases and J by 5 bases, with 4 bases of the junction left unmatched. The CDR3 sequence is CATSRDRVGDTQYF. The CDR3 nucleotides are TGTGCCACCAGCAGGGACAGGGTAGGAGATACGCAGTATTTT.

The genes are TRBV6-5 and TRBJ1-1; D call uncertain. Trimming took off 6 bases at V and 0 bases at J, with 5 bases between the two ends. In germline, CDR1 is MNHEY, CDR2 SVGAGI. The CDR3 runs to 12 residues. DNA for the CDR3: TGTGCCAGCAGGAGGCTGAACACTGAAGCTTTCTTT. Protein sequence: CASRRLNTEAFF.

Details on this clone: The identical CDR3 is also encoded by other nucleotide sequences in the sample. This chain joins TRBV29-1 and TRBJ2-3, with D maybe TRBD2 (6 bases). Trimming left V 5 bases short and J 0 bases short, with 9 bases between. The CDR3 is made up of 13 amino acids. Germline CDR1 SQVTM, CDR2 ANQGSEA. CDR3 residues: CSVSGLSTDTQYF. DNA for the CDR3: TGCAGCGTTTCGGGACTCAGCACAGATACGCAGTATTTT.

The chain couples TRBV29-1 to TRBJ2-3, with D unresolved. CDR1 is SQVTM, CDR2 ANQGSEA, per germline. This CDR3 region has 12 residues. The V end lost 4 bases, the J end lost 3 bases, and 8 bases lay between the germline ends. DNA of the CDR3: TGCAGCGTTGCACATCTGACAGATACGCAGTATTTT. This codes for CSVAHLTDTQYF.

The chain couples TRBV7-9 to TRBJ1-4; D possibly corresponds to TRBD1 (5 bases). The CDR3 sequence is 14 residues long. V dropped 5 bases and J dropped 8 bases, with 15 bases sitting between them. Germline-derived CDR1 and CDR2 are SEHNR and FQNEAQ (reference sequence). The CDR3 here is CASSIRGPEEKLFF. The CDR3 nucleotides are TGTGCCAGCAGCATAAGGGGCCCAGAGGAAAAACTGTTTTTT.

This clone was observed a single time. The J gene is TRBJ2-1, the V gene TRBV29-1, with 8 bases lining up with TRBD2. The V gene's germline CDR1 is SQVTM and CDR2 ANQGSEA. CDR3 length equals 17 residues. With V trimmed by 7 bases and J by 1 base, 15 bases remained unmatched. CDR3 loop: CSARGGSGGGSYNEQFF. The CDR3, as DNA: TGCAGCGCCCGCGGTGGCTCCGGGGGGGGTTCCTACAATGAGCAGTTCTTC.

This clone has more than one count but fewer than ten. Here the CDR3 reads CASSQDGRGMNEQYF. For the CDR3, the DNA is TGTGCCAGCAGCCAAGATGGCAGGGGCATGAACGAGCAGTACTTC. This chain links TRBV4-2 with TRBJ2-5; weak D call: TRBD1 (6 bases). The DNA matches TRBJ2-7 better at its end, which makes the J call doubtful. CDR1 and CDR2 from the germline V gene are LGHNA and YNFKEQ. The CDR3 totals 15 residues.

This chain connects TRBV29-1 to TRBJ1-2; perhaps TRBD1 as D (5 bases). V lost 3 bases, J lost 7 bases, and 9 bases lay in between. This CDR3 region has 11 residues. The germline V gene has CDR1 SQVTM and CDR2 ANQGSEA. CDR3 sequence: CSVESGFGYTF. DNA of the CDR3: TGCAGCGTTGAGTCAGGGTTTGGCTACACCTTC.

This chain links TRBV28 with TRBJ2-5; D may correspond to TRBD1 or TRBD2 (5 bases each). Germline lookup yields CDR1 MDHEN and CDR2 SYDVKM. The CDR3 has 16 residues. The V gene lost 3 bases and the J gene lost 5 bases, with 19 bases spanning the gap. CDR3: CASSFITGPAGETQYF. Written as DNA, the CDR3 is TGTGCCAGCAGTTTTATCACGGGGCCCGCAGGGGAGACCCAGTACTTC.

V gene TRBV28 combines with J gene TRBJ2-2; D not certain. Trimming took 2 bases from V and 8 from J, leaving 6 bases between them. Germline CDR1 and CDR2: MDHEN and SYDVKM. The CDR3 has 12 amino acids. This chain's CDR3 is CASSLNVGELFF. CDR3 bases: TGTGCCAGCAGTTTAAATGTTGGGGAGCTGTTTTTT.

V usage is TRBV15 and J usage is TRBJ1-1; the match to TRBD1 covers 7 bases. The germline V gene has CDR1 LNHNV and CDR2 YYDKDF (reference sequence). CDR3 length: 12 residues. J was trimmed by 6 bases and V by 2 bases; bases with no gene match: 0. The CDR3 nucleotides are TGTGCCACCAGCAGACAGGGGGCTGAAGCTTTCTTT. This translates into CATSRQGAEAFF.

This clone was counted between two and nine times. The gene calls are TRBV18 and TRBJ1-2; weak D call: TRBD1 (6 bases). Germline V CDR1 and CDR2: KGHSH, LQKENI. CDR3 length equals 15 residues. The ends were cut back, 2 bases at V and 5 bases at J, with 15 bases in the middle. The CDR3 coding sequence is TGTGCCAGCTCACCAGAGGCGGACAGCAAATATGGCTACACCTTC. Amino acids: CASSPEADSKYGYTF.

The chain joins TRBV4-2 to TRBJ2-2; the match to TRBD2 covers 7 bases. Germline CDR1 is LGHNA and CDR2 is YNFKEQ. V lost 4 bases to trimming and J lost 3 bases; unmatched junction nucleotides: 5. CDR3 size: 15 residues. CDR3: CASSLGGKDTGELFF. The CDR3 DNA sequence: TGTGCCAGCAGCCTGGGGGGGAAGGACACCGGGGAGCTGTTTTTT.

DNA for the CDR3: TGTGCCAGCAGTTTCTGGGGGATCTCTGGGGCCAACGTCCTGACTTTC. Translating gives CASSFWGISGANVLTF. This chain joins TRBV28 and TRBJ2-6; D is possibly TRBD1 or TRBD2 (5 bases each). The CDR3 consists of 16 residues. CDR1 is MDHEN, CDR2 SYDVKM, per germline. V was clipped by 3 bases and J by 0 bases, with 9 bases between them.

The genes are TRBV10-3 and TRBJ2-3; D is undetermined. V shed 0 bases and J shed 4 bases, with 5 bases lying between them. Germline V CDR1 and CDR2: ENHRY, SYGVKD. The CDR3 covers 13 residues. CDR3 coding DNA: TGTGCCATCAGTGAGTCGGCGCCAGATACGCAGTATTTT. Its protein product is CAISESAPDTQYF.

The chain is built from TRBV29-1 and TRBJ2-1, with a tentative D call TRBD2 (5 bases). Trimming stripped 3 bases from V and 6 bases from J, with 21 bases between. This CDR3 spans 16 amino acids. In germline, CDR1 is SQVTM, CDR2 ANQGSEA. Here the CDR3 reads CSVEGSARGSTNEQFF. The CDR3 DNA reads as TGCAGCGTTGAGGGGTCGGCCAGAGGGTCGACCAATGAGCAGTTCTTC.

In the case of this clone: The sample contains more than one DNA sequence encoding this CDR3. The chain recombines TRBV2 with TRBJ1-1; D not resolved. Trimming pared 8 bases from V and 1 base from J, leaving 5 bases between. CDR3 size: 11 residues. The germline V gene encodes CDR1 SNHLY and CDR2 FYNNEI. DNA of the CDR3: TGTGCCAGCGGAAGGAACACTGAAGCTTTCTTT. Amino acids: CASGRNTEAFF.